This T cell receptor (beta chain) is from a study of blood T cell repertoires in COVID-19. The wider study: PBMCs, B-cell-depleted T cells, or T cells were the source of the cDNA or gDNA that made up the material.

This CDR3 spans 16 amino acids. From germline, CDR1 is KGHSH and CDR2 LQKENI. The V gene end was trimmed by 3 bases and the J gene end by 7 bases; junction bases not matched to a gene: 8. Generated by immunoSEQ multiplex PCR, the TCRdb table keeps only in-frame clones and is missing some. The sample consists of 150,000 or so clones, 85% to 90% of them appearing once. V is TRBV18 and J is TRBJ1-4; TRBD1 aligns across 10 bases. Sequences were obtained from peripheral blood. This TCR was recovered from a man aged 80 or over with acute or convalescent COVID-19. The CDR3 region is CASSPLRDRGIEKLFF. CDR3 in DNA: TGTGCCAGCTCACCGCTGCGGGACAGGGGAATTGAAAAACTGTTTTTT.